A single sample is the source of the 6 T cell receptor beta chains below, sequenced in a study of graft-versus-host responses after intestinal transplantation. Profiled with immunoSEQ multiplex PCR; TCRdb holds only in-frame clones, not every one. Altogether some 70,000 clones are present, roughly 89% being singletons, with the ten largest covering roughly 6.7%. The sequencing used bone marrow, collected approximately 700 days after intestinal transplantation. The receptors shown here come from a human patient who received an intestinal transplant, so some T cells may come from the graft donor.

The V and J genes are TRBV11-2 and TRBJ2-7; D is uncertain. Looked up from germline, CDR1 is SGHAT and CDR2 is FQNNGV. Trimming took off 5 bases at V and 6 bases at J, with 20 bases between the two ends. The CDR3 covers 15 residues. CDR3 amino acids: CASSPLLGSLGEQYF. The CDR3 DNA is TGTGCCAGCAGCCCCCTTCTGGGGTCCCTGGGCGAGCAGTACTTC.

In this sample, this clone is hyperexpanded. Other DNA sequences in the sample encode the same CDR3. V usage is TRBV7-9 and J usage is TRBJ1-2; no reliable D call. This CDR3 is 11 amino acids long. The germline V gene encodes CDR1 SEHNR and CDR2 FQNEAQ (reference sequence). The V end lost 5 bases, the J end lost 4 bases, and 5 bases lay between the germline ends. The DNA of the CDR3 is TGTGCCAGCAGCCGAGCCTATGGCTACACCTTC. Translation: CASSRAYGYTF.

This clone was seen only a few times. The chain has TRBV29-1 and TRBJ1-4; D possibly corresponds to TRBD1 (5 bases). This CDR3 contains 13 residues. V was trimmed by 4 bases and J by 6 bases, leaving 12 bases between them. Per the germline V gene, CDR1 is SQVTM and CDR2 is ANQGSEA. CDR3 coding DNA: TGCAGCGTTGGATGGGGCAGGCATGAAAAACTGTTTTTT. It is translated as CSVGWGRHEKLFF.

The V gene is TRBV7-7, the J gene TRBJ2-5; D possibly corresponds to TRBD2 (6 bases). The germline V and J ends were trimmed by 5 bases and 6 bases, with 16 bases remaining between them. Looked up from germline, CDR1 is SSHAT and CDR2 is FNYEAQ (reference sequence). This CDR3 is built from 14 residues. This CDR3 reads CASSRNGGMQTQYF. The CDR3 bases are TGTGCCAGCAGCCGAAATGGAGGGATGCAGACCCAGTACTTC.

This chain connects TRBV14 to TRBJ2-3; tentatively, D is TRBD2 (6 bases). V was clipped by 4 bases and J by 4 bases, with 15 bases between them. This CDR3 region has 15 residues. Germline V CDR1 and CDR2: SGHDN, FVKESK. CDR3 sequence: CASSRSGRGADTQYF. The CDR3 DNA follows: TGTGCCAGCAGCCGTAGCGGACGGGGCGCAGATACGCAGTATTTT.

The chain joins TRBV10-2 to TRBJ2-7; the D call may be TRBD1 or TRBD2 (5 bases each). CDR1 WSHSY and CDR2 SAAADI come from the germline V gene. The CDR3 has 11 amino acids. Trimming cost V 8 bases and J 5 bases, with 10 bases left between them. CDR3 nucleotides: TGCGCCAGCGGGACGGGCAACGAGCAGTACTTC. Translating it yields CASGTGNEQYF.